This paragraph reports one T cell receptor beta chain. CDR3 length: 13 amino acids. Trimming took 4 bases from V and 2 from J, leaving 9 bases between them. The germline V gene has CDR1 SGHNT and CDR2 YYREEE (reference sequence). The sample comes from a study of blood T cell repertoires in COVID-19. Overall study context: Both acute and convalescent COVID-19 samples were obtained from the United States, Italy and Spain.

Measured with immunoSEQ multiplex PCR; TCRdb has only the in-frame clones, and not every one. This table has 56,000 or so clones, around 84% appearing once. Sequences were obtained from peripheral blood. The chain joins TRBV5-4 to TRBJ1-2, with a tentative D call TRBD1 (5 bases). The sequence derives from a woman aged 80 or over with acute or convalescent COVID-19. The DNA for the CDR3 is TGTGCCAGCAGCCAGGGAGGCAACTATGGCTACACCTTC. It translates to CASSQGGNYGYTF.